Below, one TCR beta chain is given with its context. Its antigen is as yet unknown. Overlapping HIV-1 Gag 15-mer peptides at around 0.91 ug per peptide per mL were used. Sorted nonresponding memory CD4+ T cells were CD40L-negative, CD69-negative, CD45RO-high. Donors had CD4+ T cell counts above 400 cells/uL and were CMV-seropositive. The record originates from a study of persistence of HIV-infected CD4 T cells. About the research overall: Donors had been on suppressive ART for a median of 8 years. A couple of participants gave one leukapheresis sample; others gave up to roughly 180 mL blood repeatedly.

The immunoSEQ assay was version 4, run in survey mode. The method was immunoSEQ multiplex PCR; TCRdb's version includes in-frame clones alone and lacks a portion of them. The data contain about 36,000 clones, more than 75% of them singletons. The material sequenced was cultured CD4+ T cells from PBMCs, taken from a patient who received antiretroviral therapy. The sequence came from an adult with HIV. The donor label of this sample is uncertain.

The CDR3, as DNA: TGCGCCAGCAGCCAACAGGCCCCAGGGAAGAACACTGAAGCTTTCTTT. It specifies CASSQQAPGKNTEAFF. The chain is built from TRBV4-1 and TRBJ1-1; D might be TRBD1 (5 bases). The CDR3 runs 16 residues. The germline CDR1 and CDR2 sequences are MGHRA and YSYEKL. With 2 bases removed from V and 1 base from J, the gap between germline ends came to 14 bases.